Listed below are T cell receptor beta chains from one sample, sequenced in a study of OX40 agonist ivuxolimab in advanced cancers. Clones were read by immunoSEQ multiplex PCR, and TCRdb kept only the in-frame ones, dropping some. The table includes some 73,000 clones, over 80% detected once. The source was CD4+ or CD8+ T cells sorted from blood, collected in a trial of the OX40 agonist ivuxolimab. The receptors were sampled from an adult with an advanced solid tumor such as melanoma, head and neck, liver or kidney cancer. Both conserved end residues are part of each CDR3. The D gene is left open where the match is weak. Clone size is shown for a subset of rows, as once, few, many or a class of expanded clone.

d_call: .; v_call: TRBV5-4; j_call: TRBJ1-6; clone_size: .; cdr3_aa: CASSLAASHYTNSPLHF; cdr3_nt: TGTGCCAGCAGCTTGGCCGCGTCTCACTATACGAATTCACCCCTCCACTTT
d_call: .; v_call: TRBV29-1; j_call: TRBJ2-7; clone_size: .; cdr3_aa: CSARGRGYEQYF; cdr3_nt: TGCAGCGCGCGCGGGCGCGGGTACGAGCAGTACTTC
d_call: TRBD2; v_call: TRBV19; j_call: TRBJ2-5; clone_size: .; cdr3_aa: CASSIGVAGGETQYF; cdr3_nt: TGTGCCAGTAGTATAGGAGTAGCGGGTGGGGAGACCCAGTACTTC
d_call: TRBD1; v_call: TRBV18; j_call: TRBJ1-1; clone_size: .; cdr3_aa: CASSPTRGGSDTEAFF; cdr3_nt: TGTGCCAGCTCACCCACCAGGGGGGGTTCGGACACTGAAGCTTTCTTT
d_call: .; v_call: TRBV27; j_call: TRBJ1-1; clone_size: .; cdr3_aa: CASSLSTGFTEAFF; cdr3_nt: TGTGCCAGCAGTTTATCCACAGGATTCACTGAAGCTTTCTTT
d_call: TRBD1; v_call: TRBV30; j_call: TRBJ2-3; clone_size: .; cdr3_aa: CAWELTGNTDTQYF; cdr3_nt: TGTGCCTGGGAATTGACAGGGAACACAGATACGCAGTATTTT
d_call: .; v_call: TRBV7-6; j_call: TRBJ2-2; clone_size: .; cdr3_aa: CASGRGTPGELFF; cdr3_nt: TGTGCCAGCGGCAGGGGGACTCCCGGGGAGCTGTTTTTT
d_call: .; v_call: TRBV29-1; j_call: TRBJ1-4; clone_size: .; cdr3_aa: CSVGREPNEKLFF; cdr3_nt: TGCAGCGTTGGAAGGGAACCTAATGAAAAACTGTTTTTT
d_call: .; v_call: TRBV30; j_call: TRBJ1-2; clone_size: .; cdr3_aa: CAWIPTSGTIRGSGYTF; cdr3_nt: TGTGCCTGGATCCCTACTAGTGGGACTATCAGGGGCTCCGGCTACACCTTC
d_call: TRBD2; v_call: TRBV27; j_call: TRBJ2-7; clone_size: .; cdr3_aa: CASSSGGSYEQYF; cdr3_nt: TGTGCCAGCAGTTCTGGCGGGAGTTACGAGCAGTACTTC
d_call: .; v_call: TRBV7-3; j_call: TRBJ2-3; clone_size: .; cdr3_aa: CASSLVASTDTQYF; cdr3_nt: TGTGCCAGCAGCTTGGTAGCTAGCACAGATACGCAGTATTTT
d_call: .; v_call: TRBV7-9; j_call: TRBJ2-1; clone_size: .; cdr3_aa: CASSLALSTNHNEQFF; cdr3_nt: TGTGCCAGCAGCCTGGCCCTTAGTACTAACCACAATGAGCAGTTCTTC
d_call: TRBD2; v_call: TRBV27; j_call: TRBJ2-7; clone_size: once; cdr3_aa: CASSFSGLGQQYF; cdr3_nt: TGTGCCAGCAGTTTTTCCGGACTAGGTCAGCAGTACTTC
d_call: .; v_call: TRBV27; j_call: TRBJ1-1; clone_size: .; cdr3_aa: CASSLSGVATEAFF; cdr3_nt: TGTGCCAGCAGTTTATCAGGGGTGGCCACTGAAGCTTTCTTT
d_call: TRBD2; v_call: TRBV27; j_call: TRBJ2-3; clone_size: .; cdr3_aa: CASSLLLAGPTDTQYF; cdr3_nt: TGTGCCAGCAGTTTACTGCTAGCGGGACCCACAGATACGCAGTATTTT
d_call: .; v_call: TRBV10-3; j_call: TRBJ2-7; clone_size: .; cdr3_aa: CAISESKAPSGYEQYF; cdr3_nt: TGTGCCATCAGTGAGTCGAAGGCTCCCTCGGGGTACGAGCAGTACTTC
d_call: TRBD2; v_call: TRBV9; j_call: TRBJ2-7; clone_size: .; cdr3_aa: CASSPGLAVLSYEQYF; cdr3_nt: TGTGCCAGCAGCCCGGGACTAGCGGTTTTATCCTACGAGCAGTACTTC
d_call: .; v_call: TRBV27; j_call: TRBJ1-1; clone_size: .; cdr3_aa: CASSLGRVNTEAFF; cdr3_nt: TGTGCCAGCAGTTTAGGACGGGTGAACACTGAAGCTTTCTTT
d_call: .; v_call: TRBV28; j_call: TRBJ2-7; clone_size: .; cdr3_aa: CASSLYPSASYEQYF; cdr3_nt: TGTGCCAGCAGTTTATATCCTAGCGCCTCCTACGAGCAGTACTTC
d_call: TRBD1; v_call: TRBV7-3; j_call: TRBJ2-2; clone_size: .; cdr3_aa: CASSLSTGGTGELFF; cdr3_nt: TGTGCCAGCAGCCTCAGTACAGGGGGCACCGGGGAGCTGTTTTTT
d_call: TRBD1; v_call: TRBV7-3; j_call: TRBJ1-2; clone_size: .; cdr3_aa: CASSTLGQKYGYTF; cdr3_nt: TGTGCCAGCAGCACACTGGGACAGAAATATGGCTACACCTTC
d_call: TRBD1; v_call: TRBV16; j_call: TRBJ1-4; clone_size: .; cdr3_aa: CASSQPTGVREKLFF; cdr3_nt: TGTGCCAGCAGCCAACCGACAGGGGTACGGGAAAAACTGTTTTTT
d_call: .; v_call: TRBV13; j_call: TRBJ2-5; clone_size: .; cdr3_aa: CASSLRQFQETQYF; cdr3_nt: TGTGCCAGCAGCTTAAGACAGTTCCAAGAGACCCAGTACTTC
d_call: .; v_call: TRBV30; j_call: TRBJ1-5; clone_size: .; cdr3_aa: CAWSVDSSGSQPQHF; cdr3_nt: TGTGCCTGGAGTGTAGATTCTTCAGGCAGTCAGCCCCAGCATTTT
d_call: .; v_call: TRBV19; j_call: TRBJ2-4; clone_size: .; cdr3_aa: CATLEQGAKNIQYF; cdr3_nt: TGTGCCACTCTTGAGCAGGGGGCCAAAAACATTCAGTACTTC
d_call: .; v_call: TRBV7-8; j_call: TRBJ1-1; clone_size: .; cdr3_aa: CASSLPGGGTEAFF; cdr3_nt: TGTGCCAGCAGCTTACCGGGGGGAGGCACTGAAGCTTTCTTT
d_call: .; v_call: TRBV11-2; j_call: TRBJ2-2; clone_size: .; cdr3_aa: CASSLDLRVTGELFF; cdr3_nt: TGTGCCAGCAGCTTAGATCTCCGGGTCACCGGGGAGCTGTTTTTT
d_call: .; v_call: TRBV19; j_call: TRBJ2-5; clone_size: .; cdr3_aa: CASSSDREETQYF; cdr3_nt: TGTGCCAGTAGTTCCGACCGAGAAGAGACCCAGTACTTC
d_call: .; v_call: TRBV10-3; j_call: TRBJ1-1; clone_size: .; cdr3_aa: CAIGVPDRNTEAFF; cdr3_nt: TGTGCCATCGGGGTACCGGACCGGAACACTGAAGCTTTCTTT
d_call: .; v_call: TRBV9; j_call: TRBJ2-1; clone_size: .; cdr3_aa: CASSVGGTFDNEQFF; cdr3_nt: TGTGCCAGCAGCGTAGGGGGGACTTTCGACAATGAGCAGTTCTTC
d_call: .; v_call: TRBV14; j_call: TRBJ2-1; clone_size: .; cdr3_aa: CASSQDGSLNEQFF; cdr3_nt: TGTGCCAGCAGCCAAGACGGGAGCCTGAATGAGCAGTTCTTC
d_call: TRBD1; v_call: TRBV5-4; j_call: TRBJ2-7; clone_size: .; cdr3_aa: CASSLWDRDYEQYF; cdr3_nt: TGTGCCAGCAGCTTATGGGACAGGGATTACGAGCAGTACTTC
d_call: TRBD2; v_call: TRBV27; j_call: TRBJ2-1; clone_size: once; cdr3_aa: CASSPYGTSGEGLYNEQFF; cdr3_nt: TGTGCCAGCAGTCCCTATGGGACTAGCGGAGAGGGACTCTACAATGAGCAGTTCTTC
d_call: .; v_call: TRBV5-4; j_call: TRBJ2-5; clone_size: .; cdr3_aa: CASSLSAGDHETQYF; cdr3_nt: TGTGCCAGCAGCTTATCCGCAGGGGACCATGAGACCCAGTACTTC
d_call: .; v_call: TRBV30; j_call: TRBJ1-3; clone_size: .; cdr3_aa: CAWSVGVNSGNTIYF; cdr3_nt: TGTGCCTGGAGTGTAGGAGTGAACTCTGGAAACACCATATATTTT
d_call: TRBD1; v_call: TRBV5-4; j_call: TRBJ2-7; clone_size: .; cdr3_aa: CASSLAGTGEFYEQYF; cdr3_nt: TGTGCCAGCAGCTTGGCGGGGACAGGTGAATTCTACGAGCAGTACTTC
d_call: .; v_call: TRBV19; j_call: TRBJ1-5; clone_size: .; cdr3_aa: CASSGGLGNQPQHF; cdr3_nt: TGTGCCAGTAGTGGTGGACTAGGGAATCAGCCCCAGCATTTT
d_call: .; v_call: TRBV9; j_call: TRBJ2-1; clone_size: .; cdr3_aa: CASSSRTSSYNEQFF; cdr3_nt: TGTGCCAGCAGCTCCCGGACCAGCTCCTACAATGAGCAGTTCTTC
d_call: .; v_call: TRBV4-2; j_call: TRBJ2-7; clone_size: .; cdr3_aa: CASSQATHEYYEQYF; cdr3_nt: TGTGCCAGCAGCCAAGCGACACACGAGTACTACGAGCAGTACTTC
d_call: .; v_call: TRBV27; j_call: TRBJ1-5; clone_size: .; cdr3_aa: CASRLRGGLNQPQHF; cdr3_nt: TGTGCCAGCAGGTTGCGGGGCGGACTAAATCAGCCCCAGCATTTT
d_call: TRBD1; v_call: TRBV19; j_call: TRBJ1-4; clone_size: few; cdr3_aa: CASSTPGQGLLNEKLFF; cdr3_nt: TGTGCCAGTAGTACCCCGGGACAGGGGTTACTTAATGAAAAACTGTTTTTT
d_call: TRBD2; v_call: TRBV6-5; j_call: TRBJ2-2; clone_size: .; cdr3_aa: CASGLAYAGELFF; cdr3_nt: TGTGCCAGCGGACTAGCGTATGCCGGGGAGCTGTTTTTT
d_call: .; v_call: TRBV5-6; j_call: TRBJ2-4; clone_size: .; cdr3_aa: CASSPGLAKNIQYF; cdr3_nt: TGTGCCAGCAGCCCGGGGCTAGCCAAAAACATTCAGTACTTC
d_call: TRBD2; v_call: TRBV5-1; j_call: TRBJ2-5; clone_size: .; cdr3_aa: CASSLVGGNQETQYF; cdr3_nt: TGCGCCAGCAGCTTGGTGGGGGGGAACCAAGAGACCCAGTACTTC
d_call: .; v_call: TRBV19; j_call: TRBJ1-1; clone_size: .; cdr3_aa: CASSIDLWRAGDNTEAFF; cdr3_nt: TGTGCCAGTAGTATAGATCTATGGAGGGCCGGAGACAACACTGAAGCTTTCTTT
d_call: TRBD2; v_call: TRBV28; j_call: TRBJ2-3; clone_size: .; cdr3_aa: CASRLAGGPDTQYF; cdr3_nt: TGTGCCAGCAGATTAGCGGGAGGGCCAGATACGCAGTATTTT
d_call: TRBD2; v_call: TRBV28; j_call: TRBJ2-1; clone_size: .; cdr3_aa: CASSWLLAGDEQFF; cdr3_nt: TGTGCCAGCAGTTGGTTGCTAGCGGGGGATGAGCAGTTCTTC
d_call: TRBD2; v_call: TRBV27; j_call: TRBJ2-3; clone_size: .; cdr3_aa: CATTEREYTDTQYF; cdr3_nt: TGTGCCACCACTGAGCGGGAGTACACAGATACGCAGTATTTT
d_call: TRBD2; v_call: TRBV6-1; j_call: TRBJ2-7; clone_size: .; cdr3_aa: CASQGLAIGEQYF; cdr3_nt: TGTGCCAGCCAAGGACTAGCGATCGGCGAGCAGTACTTC
d_call: .; v_call: TRBV7-3; j_call: TRBJ2-6; clone_size: .; cdr3_aa: CASSFGGGTGANVLTF; cdr3_nt: TGTGCCAGCAGCTTTGGTGGAGGGACTGGGGCCAACGTCCTGACTTTC
d_call: .; v_call: TRBV6-5; j_call: TRBJ1-1; clone_size: .; cdr3_aa: CASSYPRGAFF; cdr3_nt: TGTGCCAGCAGTTACCCCAGGGGAGCTTTCTTT
d_call: .; v_call: TRBV27; j_call: TRBJ2-7; clone_size: .; cdr3_aa: CATNKAGSTYEQYF; cdr3_nt: TGTGCCACCAATAAGGCAGGGTCAACCTACGAGCAGTACTTC